This T cell receptor beta chain originates from a study of OX40 agonist ivuxolimab in advanced cancers. Study-level results: Also present in some nonresponders was a low level of normalized T-cell clonal expansion.

The V gene end was trimmed by 6 bases and the J gene end by 4 bases; junction bases not matched to a gene: 9. Germline assignment: CDR1 SQVTM and CDR2 ANQGSEA. The CDR3 loop spans 13 amino acids. Comment on this clone: What it binds is not known.

Only in-frame clones appear in the TCRdb table, and some are missing; sequencing was by immunoSEQ multiplex PCR. The data hold 50,000 to 75,000 clones, with roughly 81% observed a single time. This chain connects TRBV29-1 to TRBJ2-7, with TRBD2 identical over 7 bases. Sequenced here: CD4+ or CD8+ T cells sorted from blood, sampled in a trial of the OX40 agonist ivuxolimab. This sequence originates from an adult with an advanced solid tumor such as melanoma, head and neck, liver or kidney cancer. CDR3 DNA: TGCAGCGTGGGTCAGGGAGGGAGGTACGAGCAGTACTTC. Translating it yields CSVGQGGRYEQYF.